This is a list of T cell receptor beta chains from one sample in a study of naive and memory T cell subsets. MiXCR, run by TCRdb on the 5' RACE reads, gives a single entry per CDR3 protein. In the table there are tens of thousands of distinct CDR3 sequences, around 8% of which are singletons. These TCRs come from a female donor in good health. CDR3s include the opening cysteine and the closing phenylalanine or tryptophan. D genes are given only for firm matches. Size values are once, few and many counts, or a class for expanded clones, and some rows have none.

D	size	V	J	DNA	CDR3
NA	few	TRBV7-2	TRBJ2-1	TGTGCCAGCAGCTTCCAACTCTTGGCCTACAATGAGCAGTTCTTC	CASSFQLLAYNEQFF
TRBD2	NA	TRBV11-2	TRBJ2-7	TGTGCCAGCAGCGCACGACTGCTAGCGGGGGCTGTCGCGGACGAGCAGTACTTC	CASSARLLAGAVADEQYF
NA	few	TRBV5-6	TRBJ2-2	TGTGCCAGCAGCTTGGGGGCGAACACCGGGGAGCTGTTTTTT	CASSLGANTGELFF
NA	NA	TRBV14	TRBJ2-7	TGTGCCACCACTCCGCCCGGGGGCCTTACAAAAAGCTCCTACGAGCAGTACTTC	CATTPPGGLTKSSYEQYF
NA	NA	TRBV7-7	TRBJ1-1	TGTGCTAGCAGCCGTACAGAAATCACTGAAGCTTTCTTT	CASSRTEITEAFF
NA	NA	TRBV7-9	TRBJ1-4	TGTGCCAGCAGCTTCGAGACGTACCCAACTAATGAAAAACTGTTTTTT	CASSFETYPTNEKLFF
NA	NA	TRBV11-2	TRBJ2-1	TGTGCCAGCAGCCTAATCGGGACCTTTCTCTCTAATGAGCAGTTCTTC	CASSLIGTFLSNEQFF
TRBD1	NA	TRBV27	TRBJ1-1	TGTGCCAGCAGTTTAGCCCGACAGGGGGTCACTGAAGCTTTCTTT	CASSLARQGVTEAFF
NA	few	TRBV7-8	TRBJ1-1	TGTGCCAGCAGTACACAGATTAACACTGAAGCTTTCTTT	CASSTQINTEAFF
NA	NA	TRBV5-1	TRBJ1-2	TGCGCCAGCAACCAGCGGGCAGGGTATGGCGACACCTTC	CASNQRAGYGDTF